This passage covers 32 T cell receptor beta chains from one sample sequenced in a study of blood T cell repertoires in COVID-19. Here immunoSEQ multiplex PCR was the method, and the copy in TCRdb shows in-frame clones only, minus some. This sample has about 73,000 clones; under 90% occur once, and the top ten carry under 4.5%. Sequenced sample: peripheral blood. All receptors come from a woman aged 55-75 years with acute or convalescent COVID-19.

CDR3 nucleotides: TGTGCCAGCAGTGCGACAGGGGTGCTAGAGAACTATGGCTACACCTTC. It codes for CASSATGVLENYGYTF. This chain uses TRBV25-1 with TRBJ1-2, with TRBD1 matching over 8 bases. Unmatched junction bases numbered 9, after V lost 4 bases and J lost 2 bases. Germline V gene data show CDR1 as MGHDK and CDR2 as SYGVNS. The CDR3 runs 16 residues.

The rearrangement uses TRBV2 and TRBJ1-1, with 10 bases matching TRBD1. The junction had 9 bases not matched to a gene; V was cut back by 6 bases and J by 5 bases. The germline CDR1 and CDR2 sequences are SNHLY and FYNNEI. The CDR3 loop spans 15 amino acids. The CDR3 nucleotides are TGTGCCAGCAGACAGCGACAGGGGGCGCCTACTGAAGCTTTCTTT. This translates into CASRQRQGAPTEAFF.

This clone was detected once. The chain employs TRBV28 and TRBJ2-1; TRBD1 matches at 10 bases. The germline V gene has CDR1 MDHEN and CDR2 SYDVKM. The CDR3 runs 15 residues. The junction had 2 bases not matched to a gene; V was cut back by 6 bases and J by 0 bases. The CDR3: CASRRTGGSYNEQFF. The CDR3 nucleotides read TGTGCCAGCAGAAGGACAGGGGGCTCCTACAATGAGCAGTTCTTC.

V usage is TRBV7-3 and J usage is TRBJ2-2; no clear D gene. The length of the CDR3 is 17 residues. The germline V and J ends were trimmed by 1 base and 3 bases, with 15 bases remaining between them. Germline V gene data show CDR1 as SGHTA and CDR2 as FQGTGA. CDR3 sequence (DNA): TGTGCCAGCAGCTTAAGCCCCGTGGCTAGAGACACCGGGGAGCTGTTTTTT. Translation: CASSLSPVARDTGELFF.

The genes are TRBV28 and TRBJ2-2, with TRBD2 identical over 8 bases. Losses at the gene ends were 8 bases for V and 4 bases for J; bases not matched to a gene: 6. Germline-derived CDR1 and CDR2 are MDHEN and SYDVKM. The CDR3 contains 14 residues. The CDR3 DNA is TGTGCCAGCCGACGGAGCGGGAGCACCGGGGAGCTGTTTTTT. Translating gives CASRRSGSTGELFF.

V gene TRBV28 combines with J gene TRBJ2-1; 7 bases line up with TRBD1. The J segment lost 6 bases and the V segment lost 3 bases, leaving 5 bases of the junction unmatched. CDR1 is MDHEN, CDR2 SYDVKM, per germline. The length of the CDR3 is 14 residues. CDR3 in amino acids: CASSFADRSNEQFF. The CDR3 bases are TGTGCCAGCAGTTTCGCGGACAGGAGCAATGAGCAGTTCTTC.

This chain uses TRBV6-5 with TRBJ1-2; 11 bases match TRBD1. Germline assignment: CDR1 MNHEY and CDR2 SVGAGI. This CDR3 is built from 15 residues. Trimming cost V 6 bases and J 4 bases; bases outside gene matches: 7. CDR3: CASRTGQGAGYGYTF. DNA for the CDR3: TGTGCCAGCAGGACCGGACAGGGGGCTGGCTATGGCTACACCTTC.

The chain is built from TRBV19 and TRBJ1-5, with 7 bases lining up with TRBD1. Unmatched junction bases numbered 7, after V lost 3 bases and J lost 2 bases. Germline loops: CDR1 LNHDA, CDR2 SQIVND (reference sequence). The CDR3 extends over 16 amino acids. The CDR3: CASSIRQGRGNQPQHF. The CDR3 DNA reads TGTGCCAGTAGTATCCGACAGGGCAGGGGCAATCAGCCCCAGCATTTT.

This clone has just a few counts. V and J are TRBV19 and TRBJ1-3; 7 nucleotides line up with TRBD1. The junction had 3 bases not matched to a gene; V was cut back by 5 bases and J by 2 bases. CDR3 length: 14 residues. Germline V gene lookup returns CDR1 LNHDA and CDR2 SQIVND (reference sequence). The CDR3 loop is CASSRGGAGNTIYF. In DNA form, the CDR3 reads TGTGCCAGTAGTCGAGGGGGCGCTGGAAACACCATATATTTT.

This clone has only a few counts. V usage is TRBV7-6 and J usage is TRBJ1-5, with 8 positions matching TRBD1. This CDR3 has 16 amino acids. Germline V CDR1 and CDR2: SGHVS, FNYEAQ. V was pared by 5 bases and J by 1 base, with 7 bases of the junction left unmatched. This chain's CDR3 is CASSPGGGQSNQPQHF. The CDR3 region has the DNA TGTGCCAGCAGCCCAGGGGGCGGACAAAGCAATCAGCCCCAGCATTTT.

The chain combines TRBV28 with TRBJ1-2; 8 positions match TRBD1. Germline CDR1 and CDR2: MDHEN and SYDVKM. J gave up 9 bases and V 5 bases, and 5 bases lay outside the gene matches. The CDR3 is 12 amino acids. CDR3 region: CASSPDRVRYTF. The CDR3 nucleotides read TGTGCCAGCAGTCCGGACAGGGTTCGCTACACCTTC.

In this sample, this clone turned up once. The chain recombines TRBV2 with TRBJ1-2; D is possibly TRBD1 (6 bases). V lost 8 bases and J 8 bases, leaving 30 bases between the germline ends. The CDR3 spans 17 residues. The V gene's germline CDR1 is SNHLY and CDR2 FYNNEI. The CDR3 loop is CASLRLPRGGAPRGYTF. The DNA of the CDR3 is TGTGCCAGCCTGCGGCTACCCCGCGGGGGGGCCCCTAGGGGCTACACCTTC. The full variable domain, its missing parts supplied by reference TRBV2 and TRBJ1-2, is EPEVTQTPSHQVTQMGQEVILRCVPISNHLYFYWYRQILGQKVEFLVSFYNNEISEKSEIFDDQFSVERPDGSNFTLKIRSTKLEDSAMYFCASLRLPRGGAPRGYTFGSGTRLTVV.

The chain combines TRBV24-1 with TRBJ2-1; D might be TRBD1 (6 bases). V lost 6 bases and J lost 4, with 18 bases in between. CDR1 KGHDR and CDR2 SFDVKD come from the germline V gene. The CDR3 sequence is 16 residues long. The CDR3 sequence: CATSNQDSDLYNEQFF. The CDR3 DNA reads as TGTGCCACCAGTAATCAGGACAGCGACTTATACAATGAGCAGTTCTTC.

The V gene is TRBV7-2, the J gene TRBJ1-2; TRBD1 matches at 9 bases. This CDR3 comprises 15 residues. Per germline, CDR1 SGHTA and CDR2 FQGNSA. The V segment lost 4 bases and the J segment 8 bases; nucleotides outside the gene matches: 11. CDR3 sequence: CASSSLQGARGGYTF. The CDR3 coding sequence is TGTGCCAGCAGCTCCCTACAGGGGGCGCGAGGAGGCTACACCTTC. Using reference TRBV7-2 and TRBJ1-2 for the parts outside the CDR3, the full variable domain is GAGVSQSPSNKVTEKGKDVELRCDPISGHTALYWYRQSLGQGLEFLIYFQGNSAPDKSGLPSDRFSAERTGGSVSTLTIQRTQQEDSAVYLCASSSLQGARGGYTFGSGTRLTVV.

The CDR3 coding sequence is TGTGCCAGCTCACGGCTAGTCACAGATACGCAGTATTTT. It codes for CASSRLVTDTQYF. V is TRBV18 and J is TRBJ2-3; D is ambiguous. Per the germline V gene, CDR1 is KGHSH and CDR2 is LQKENI. Trimming removed 4 bases from V and 2 bases from J, with 7 bases in between. The CDR3 contains 13 residues.

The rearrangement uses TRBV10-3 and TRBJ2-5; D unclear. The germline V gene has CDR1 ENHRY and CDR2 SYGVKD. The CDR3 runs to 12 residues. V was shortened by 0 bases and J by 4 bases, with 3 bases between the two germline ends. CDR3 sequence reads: CAISESLETQYF. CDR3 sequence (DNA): TGTGCCATCAGTGAGTCCCTAGAGACCCAGTACTTC.

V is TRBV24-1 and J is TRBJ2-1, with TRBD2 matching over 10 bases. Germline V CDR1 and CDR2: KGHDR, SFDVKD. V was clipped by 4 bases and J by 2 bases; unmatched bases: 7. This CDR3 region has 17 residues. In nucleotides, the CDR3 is TGTGCCACCAGTGACCTGAGGACTAGCGGCACCTACAATGAGCAGTTCTTC. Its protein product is CATSDLRTSGTYNEQFF.

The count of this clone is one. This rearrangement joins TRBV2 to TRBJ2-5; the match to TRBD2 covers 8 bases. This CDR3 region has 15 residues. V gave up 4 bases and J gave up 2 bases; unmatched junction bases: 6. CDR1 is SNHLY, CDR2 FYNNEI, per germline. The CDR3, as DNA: TGTGCCAGCAGTGCGGTCGGGGGGGGTCAAGAGACCCAGTACTTC. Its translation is CASSAVGGGQETQYF.

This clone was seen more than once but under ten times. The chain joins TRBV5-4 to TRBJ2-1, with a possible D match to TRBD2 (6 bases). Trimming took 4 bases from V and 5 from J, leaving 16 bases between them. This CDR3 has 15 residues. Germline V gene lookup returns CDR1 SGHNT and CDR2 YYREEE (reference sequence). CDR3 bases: TGTGCCAGCAGCAGGGACTCTATCGCGAACAATGAGCAGTTCTTC. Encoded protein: CASSRDSIANNEQFF.

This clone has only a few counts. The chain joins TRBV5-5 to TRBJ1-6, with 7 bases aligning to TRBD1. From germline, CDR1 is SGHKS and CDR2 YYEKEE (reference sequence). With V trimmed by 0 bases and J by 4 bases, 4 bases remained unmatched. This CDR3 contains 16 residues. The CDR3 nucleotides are TGTGCCAGCAGCTTGGGACAGGGACGATATAATTCACCCCTCCACTTT. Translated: CASSLGQGRYNSPLHF.

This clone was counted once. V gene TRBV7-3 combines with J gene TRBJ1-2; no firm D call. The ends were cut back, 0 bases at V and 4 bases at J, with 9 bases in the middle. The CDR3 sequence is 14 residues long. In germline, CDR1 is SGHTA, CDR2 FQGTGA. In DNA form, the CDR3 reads TGTGCCAGCAGCTTAACGCCAGGCCTCTATGGCTACACCTTC. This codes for CASSLTPGLYGYTF.

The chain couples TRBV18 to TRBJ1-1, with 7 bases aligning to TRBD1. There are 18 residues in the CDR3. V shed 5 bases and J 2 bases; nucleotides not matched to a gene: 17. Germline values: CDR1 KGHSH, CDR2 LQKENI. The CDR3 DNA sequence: TGTGCCAGCTCAAACCAAGGGGGCCGAGGGTCCGTAAACACTGAAGCTTTCTTT. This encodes CASSNQGGRGSVNTEAFF.

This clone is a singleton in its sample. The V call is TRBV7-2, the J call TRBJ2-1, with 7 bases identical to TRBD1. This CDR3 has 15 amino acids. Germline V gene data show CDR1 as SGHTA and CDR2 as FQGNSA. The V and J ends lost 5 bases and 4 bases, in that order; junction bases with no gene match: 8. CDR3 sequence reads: CASSKGDRPYNEQFF. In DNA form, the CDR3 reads TGTGCCAGCAGCAAGGGGGACAGACCTTACAATGAGCAGTTCTTC. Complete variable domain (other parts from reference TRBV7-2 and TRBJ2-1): GAGVSQSPSNKVTEKGKDVELRCDPISGHTALYWYRQSLGQGLEFLIYFQGNSAPDKSGLPSDRFSAERTGGSVSTLTIQRTQQEDSAVYLCASSKGDRPYNEQFFGPGTRLTVL.

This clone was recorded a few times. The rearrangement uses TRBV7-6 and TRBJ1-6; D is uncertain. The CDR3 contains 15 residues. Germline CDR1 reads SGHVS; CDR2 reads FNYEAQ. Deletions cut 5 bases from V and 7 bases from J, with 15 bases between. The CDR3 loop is CASSPTSGLNSPLHF. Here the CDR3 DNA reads TGTGCCAGCAGCCCCACCTCGGGATTAAATTCACCCCTCCACTTT.

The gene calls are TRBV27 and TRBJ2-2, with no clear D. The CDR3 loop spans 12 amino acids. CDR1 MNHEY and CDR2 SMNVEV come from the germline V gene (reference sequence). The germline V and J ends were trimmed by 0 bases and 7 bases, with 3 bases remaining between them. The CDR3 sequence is CASSLSGGELFF. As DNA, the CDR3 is TGTGCCAGCAGTTTATCCGGCGGGGAGCTGTTTTTT.

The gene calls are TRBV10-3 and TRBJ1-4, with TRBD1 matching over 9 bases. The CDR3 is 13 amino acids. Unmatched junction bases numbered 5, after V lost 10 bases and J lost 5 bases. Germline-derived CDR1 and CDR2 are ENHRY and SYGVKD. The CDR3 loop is CATSGTGNEKLFF. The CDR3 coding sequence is TGTGCCACCTCCGGGACAGGGAATGAAAAACTGTTTTTT.

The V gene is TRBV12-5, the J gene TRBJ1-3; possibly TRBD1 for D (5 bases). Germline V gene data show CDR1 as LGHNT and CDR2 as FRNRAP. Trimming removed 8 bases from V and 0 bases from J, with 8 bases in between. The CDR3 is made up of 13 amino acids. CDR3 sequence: CASTRDSGNTIYF. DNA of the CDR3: TGTGCTAGTACCAGGGACTCTGGAAACACCATATATTTT. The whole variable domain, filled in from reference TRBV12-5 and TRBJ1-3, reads DARVTQTPRHKVTEMGQEVTMRCQPILGHNTVFWYRQTMMQGLELLAYFRNRAPLDDSGMPKDRFSAEMPDATLATLKIQPSEPRDSAVYFCASTRDSGNTIYFGEGSWLTVV.

The CDR3 coding sequence is TGTGCCAGCAGTATGGAACAGGGACAGCCCCAGCATTTT. Its translation is CASSMEQGQPQHF. The gene calls are TRBV6-4 and TRBJ1-5, with D perhaps matching TRBD1 (6 bases). This CDR3 has 13 amino acids. Germline-derived CDR1 and CDR2 are MRHNA and SNTAGT. Trimming took 5 bases from V and 7 from J, leaving 12 bases between them.

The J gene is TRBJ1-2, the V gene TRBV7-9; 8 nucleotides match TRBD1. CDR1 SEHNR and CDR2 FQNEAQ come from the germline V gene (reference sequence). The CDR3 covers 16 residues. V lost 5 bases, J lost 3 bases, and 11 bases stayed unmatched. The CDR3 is CASSAMGSTGDYGYTF. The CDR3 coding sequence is TGTGCCAGCAGCGCGATGGGGTCGACAGGGGACTATGGCTACACCTTC.

The CDR3: CASSPLGGSRTEAFF. For the CDR3, the DNA is TGTGCCAGCAGTCCCCTGGGGGGAAGCAGAACTGAAGCTTTCTTT. The J gene is TRBJ1-1, the V gene TRBV27; D is possibly TRBD1 (5 bases). V gave up 5 bases and J gave up 5 bases, with 18 bases separating them. In germline, CDR1 is MNHEY, CDR2 SMNVEV (reference sequence). This CDR3 is 15 amino acids long.

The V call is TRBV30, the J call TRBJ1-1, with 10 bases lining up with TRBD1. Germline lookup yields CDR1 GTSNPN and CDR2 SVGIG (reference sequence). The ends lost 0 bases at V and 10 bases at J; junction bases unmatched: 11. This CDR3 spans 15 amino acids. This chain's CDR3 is CAWSVRGTGATGAFF. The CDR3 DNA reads TGTGCCTGGAGTGTACGTGGGACAGGGGCCACCGGAGCTTTCTTT.

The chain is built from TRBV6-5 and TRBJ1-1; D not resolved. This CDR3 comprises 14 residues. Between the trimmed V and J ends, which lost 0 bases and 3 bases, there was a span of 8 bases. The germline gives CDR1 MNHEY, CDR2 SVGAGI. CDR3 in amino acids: CASSYSEGHTEAFF. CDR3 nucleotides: TGTGCCAGCAGTTACTCGGAGGGTCACACTGAAGCTTTCTTT.